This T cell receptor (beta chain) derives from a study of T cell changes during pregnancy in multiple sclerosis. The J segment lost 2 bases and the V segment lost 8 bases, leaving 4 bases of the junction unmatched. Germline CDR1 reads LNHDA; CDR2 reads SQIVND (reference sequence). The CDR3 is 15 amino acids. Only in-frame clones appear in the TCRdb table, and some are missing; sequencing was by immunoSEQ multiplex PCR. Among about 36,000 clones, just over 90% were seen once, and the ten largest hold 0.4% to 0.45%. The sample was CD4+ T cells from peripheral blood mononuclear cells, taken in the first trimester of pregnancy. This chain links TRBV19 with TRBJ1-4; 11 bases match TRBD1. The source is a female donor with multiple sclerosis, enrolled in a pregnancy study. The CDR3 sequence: CASGTGGLTNEKLFF. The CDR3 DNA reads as TGTGCCAGTGGGACAGGGGGATTGACTAATGAAAAACTGTTTTTT.